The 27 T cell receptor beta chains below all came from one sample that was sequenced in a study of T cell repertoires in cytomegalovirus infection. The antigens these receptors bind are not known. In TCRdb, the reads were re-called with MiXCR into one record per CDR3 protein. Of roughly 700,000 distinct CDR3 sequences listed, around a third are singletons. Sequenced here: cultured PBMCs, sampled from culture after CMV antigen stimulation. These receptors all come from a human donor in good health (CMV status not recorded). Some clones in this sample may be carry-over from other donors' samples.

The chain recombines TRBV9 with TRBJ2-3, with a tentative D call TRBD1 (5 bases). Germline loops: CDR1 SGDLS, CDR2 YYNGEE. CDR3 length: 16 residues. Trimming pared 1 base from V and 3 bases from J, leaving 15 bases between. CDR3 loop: CASSVPLPQGTDTQYF. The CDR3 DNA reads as TGTGCCAGCAGCGTACCCTTGCCCCAGGGTACAGATACGCAGTATTTT.

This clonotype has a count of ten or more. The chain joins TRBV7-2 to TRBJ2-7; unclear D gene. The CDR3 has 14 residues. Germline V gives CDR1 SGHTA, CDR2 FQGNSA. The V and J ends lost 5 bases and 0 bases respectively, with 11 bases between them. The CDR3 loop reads CASSTRLSSYEQYF. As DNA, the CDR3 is TGTGCCAGCAGCACCCGCCTCAGCTCCTACGAGCAGTACTTC.

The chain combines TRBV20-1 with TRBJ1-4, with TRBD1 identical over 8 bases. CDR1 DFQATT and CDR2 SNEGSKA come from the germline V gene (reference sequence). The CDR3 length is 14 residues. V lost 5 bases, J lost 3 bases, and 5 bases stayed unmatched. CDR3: CSAQKDRANEKLFF. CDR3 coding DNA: TGCAGTGCTCAAAAGGACAGGGCTAATGAAAAACTGTTTTTT.

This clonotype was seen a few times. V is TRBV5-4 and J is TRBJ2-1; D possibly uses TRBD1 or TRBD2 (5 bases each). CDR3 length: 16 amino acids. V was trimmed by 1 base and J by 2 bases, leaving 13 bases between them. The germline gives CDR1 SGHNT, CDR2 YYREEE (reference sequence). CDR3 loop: CASSLLSGPPYNEQFF. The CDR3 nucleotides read TGTGCCAGCAGCTTGTTATCGGGACCACCCTACAATGAGCAGTTCTTC.

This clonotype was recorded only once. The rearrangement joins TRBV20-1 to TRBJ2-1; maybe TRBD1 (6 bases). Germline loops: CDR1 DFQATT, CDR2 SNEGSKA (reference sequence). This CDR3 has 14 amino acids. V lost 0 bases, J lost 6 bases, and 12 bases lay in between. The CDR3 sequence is CSARDARGVNEQFF. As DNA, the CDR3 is TGCAGTGCTAGAGATGCCAGGGGTGTCAATGAGCAGTTCTTC.

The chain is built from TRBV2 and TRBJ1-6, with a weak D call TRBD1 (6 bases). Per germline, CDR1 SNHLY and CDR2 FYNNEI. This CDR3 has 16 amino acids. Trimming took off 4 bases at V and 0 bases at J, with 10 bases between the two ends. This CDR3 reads CASSVIGGSYNSPLHF. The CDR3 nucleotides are TGTGCCAGCAGTGTCATAGGGGGCTCCTATAATTCACCCCTCCACTTT.

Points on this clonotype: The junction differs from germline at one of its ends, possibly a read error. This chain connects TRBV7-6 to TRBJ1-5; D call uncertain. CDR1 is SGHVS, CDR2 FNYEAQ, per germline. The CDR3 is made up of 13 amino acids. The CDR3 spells CANSRAWGQPQHF. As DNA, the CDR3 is TGTGCCAACAGCCGAGCGTGGGGTCAGCCCCAGCATTTT.

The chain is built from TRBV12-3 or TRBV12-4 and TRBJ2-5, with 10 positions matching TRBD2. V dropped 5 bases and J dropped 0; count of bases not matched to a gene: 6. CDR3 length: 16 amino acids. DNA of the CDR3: TGTGCCAGCAGTAAAATTAGCGGGGGGTACCAAGAGACCCAGTACTTC. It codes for CASSKISGGYQETQYF.

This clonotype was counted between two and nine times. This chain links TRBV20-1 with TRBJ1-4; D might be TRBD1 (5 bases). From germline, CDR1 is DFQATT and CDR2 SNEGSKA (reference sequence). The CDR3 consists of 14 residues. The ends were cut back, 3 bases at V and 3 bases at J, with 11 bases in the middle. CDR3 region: CSASSGRSNEKLFF. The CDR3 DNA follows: TGCAGTGCTAGCTCAGGGCGTTCTAATGAAAAACTGTTTTTT.

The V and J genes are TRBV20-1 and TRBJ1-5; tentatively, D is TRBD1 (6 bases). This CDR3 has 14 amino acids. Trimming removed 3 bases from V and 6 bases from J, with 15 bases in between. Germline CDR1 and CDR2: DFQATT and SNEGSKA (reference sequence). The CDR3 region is CSASDRGAGQPQHF. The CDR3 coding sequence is TGCAGTGCTAGTGACCGGGGGGCAGGTCAGCCCCAGCATTTT.

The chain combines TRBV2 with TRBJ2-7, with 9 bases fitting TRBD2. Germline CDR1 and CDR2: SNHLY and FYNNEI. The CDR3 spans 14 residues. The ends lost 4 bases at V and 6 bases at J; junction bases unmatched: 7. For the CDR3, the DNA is TGTGCCAGCAGTGCGGGACTAGCTCCCCTCGAGCAGTACTTC. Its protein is CASSAGLAPLEQYF.

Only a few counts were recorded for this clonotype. The CDR3 DNA follows: TGTGCCAGCAGTCTTTACGGGATGAACACTGAAGCTTTCTTT. Translation gives CASSLYGMNTEAFF. This chain uses TRBV6-1 with TRBJ1-1; D unclear. Germline-derived CDR1 and CDR2 are MNHNS and SASEGT. V gave up 5 bases and J gave up 0 bases, with 10 bases separating them. This CDR3 spans 14 amino acids.

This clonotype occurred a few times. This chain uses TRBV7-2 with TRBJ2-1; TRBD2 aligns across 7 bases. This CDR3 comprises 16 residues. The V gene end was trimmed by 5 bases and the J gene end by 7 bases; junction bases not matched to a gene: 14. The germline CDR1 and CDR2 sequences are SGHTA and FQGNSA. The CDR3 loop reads CASSPREGGLRNEQFF. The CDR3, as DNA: TGTGCCAGCAGCCCAAGGGAGGGAGGACTACGGAATGAGCAGTTCTTC.

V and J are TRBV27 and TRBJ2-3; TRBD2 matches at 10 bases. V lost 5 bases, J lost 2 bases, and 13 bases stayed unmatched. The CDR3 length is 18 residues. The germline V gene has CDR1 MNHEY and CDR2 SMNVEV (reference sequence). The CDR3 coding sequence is TGTGCCAGCAGTCCTCAGACCGGACTAGCGGCTTACACAGATACGCAGTATTTT. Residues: CASSPQTGLAAYTDTQYF.

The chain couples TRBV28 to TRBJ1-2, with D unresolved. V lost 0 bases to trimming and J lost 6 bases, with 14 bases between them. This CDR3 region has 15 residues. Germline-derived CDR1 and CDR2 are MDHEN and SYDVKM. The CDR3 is CASSLWERGINGYTF. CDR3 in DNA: TGTGCCAGCAGTTTATGGGAACGGGGTATCAATGGCTACACCTTC.

This chain's CDR3 is CASSSALQSSYEQYF. CDR3 sequence (DNA): TGTGCCAGCAGCTCCGCACTTCAGAGCTCCTACGAGCAGTACTTC. The gene calls are TRBV5-4 and TRBJ2-7; D not certain. This CDR3 spans 15 amino acids. The germline V gene has CDR1 SGHNT and CDR2 YYREEE (reference sequence). V dropped 3 bases and J dropped 0 bases, with 13 bases sitting between them.

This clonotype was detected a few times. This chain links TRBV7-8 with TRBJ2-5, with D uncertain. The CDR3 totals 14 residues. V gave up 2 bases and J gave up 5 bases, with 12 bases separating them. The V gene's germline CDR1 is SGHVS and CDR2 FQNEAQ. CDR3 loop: CASSLYLDGETQYF. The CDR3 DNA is TGTGCCAGCAGCTTATACCTCGACGGGGAGACCCAGTACTTC. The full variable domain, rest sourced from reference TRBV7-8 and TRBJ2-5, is GAGVSQSPRYKVAKRGQDVALRCDPISGHVSLFWYQQALGQGPEFLTYFQNEAQLDKSGLPSDRFFAERPEGSVSTLKIQRTQQEDSAVYLCASSLYLDGETQYFGPGTRLLVL.

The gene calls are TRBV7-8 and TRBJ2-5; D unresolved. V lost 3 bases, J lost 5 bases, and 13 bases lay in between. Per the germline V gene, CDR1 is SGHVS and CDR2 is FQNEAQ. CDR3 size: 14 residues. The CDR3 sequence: CASSFRHLGETQYF. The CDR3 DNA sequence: TGTGCCAGCAGCTTTCGGCACCTCGGGGAGACCCAGTACTTC. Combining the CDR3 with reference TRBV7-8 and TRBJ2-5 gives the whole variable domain GAGVSQSPRYKVAKRGQDVALRCDPISGHVSLFWYQQALGQGPEFLTYFQNEAQLDKSGLPSDRFFAERPEGSVSTLKIQRTQQEDSAVYLCASSFRHLGETQYFGPGTRLLVL.

The CDR3 loop reads CASSWAKRADTQYF. CDR3 DNA sequence: TGTGCCAGCAGTTGGGCCAAACGGGCAGATACGCAGTATTTT. V usage is TRBV27 and J usage is TRBJ2-3; the D is unclear. Trimming shortened V by 4 bases and J by 4 bases, and 12 bases separated the two germline ends. The V gene's germline CDR1 is MNHEY and CDR2 SMNVEV (reference sequence). The CDR3 covers 14 residues.

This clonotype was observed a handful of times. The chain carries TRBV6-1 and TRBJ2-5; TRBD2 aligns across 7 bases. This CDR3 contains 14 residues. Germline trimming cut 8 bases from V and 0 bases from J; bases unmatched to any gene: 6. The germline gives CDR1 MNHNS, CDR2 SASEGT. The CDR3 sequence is CASGRGGYQETQYF. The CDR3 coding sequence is TGTGCCAGCGGAAGGGGAGGGTACCAAGAGACCCAGTACTTC.

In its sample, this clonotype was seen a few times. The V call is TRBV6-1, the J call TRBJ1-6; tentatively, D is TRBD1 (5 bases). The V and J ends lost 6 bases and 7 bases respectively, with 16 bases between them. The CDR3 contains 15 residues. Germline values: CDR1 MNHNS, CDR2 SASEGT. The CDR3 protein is CASSDSGTGNSPLHF. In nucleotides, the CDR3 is TGTGCCAGCAGCGATTCCGGGACGGGGAATTCACCCCTCCACTTT.

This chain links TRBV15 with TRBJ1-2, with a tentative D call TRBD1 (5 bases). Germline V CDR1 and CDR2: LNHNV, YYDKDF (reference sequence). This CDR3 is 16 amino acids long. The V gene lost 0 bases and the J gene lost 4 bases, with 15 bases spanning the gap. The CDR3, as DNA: TGTGCCACCAGCAGAGATCTGGGACCTGCTGTCTATGGCTACACCTTC. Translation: CATSRDLGPAVYGYTF.

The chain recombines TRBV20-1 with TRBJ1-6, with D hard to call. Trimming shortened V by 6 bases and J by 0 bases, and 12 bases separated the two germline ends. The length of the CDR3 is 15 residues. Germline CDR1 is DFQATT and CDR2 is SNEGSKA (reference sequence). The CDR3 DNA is TGCAGTGCCTCATGGCCGGCCTCCTATAATTCACCCCTCCACTTT. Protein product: CSASWPASYNSPLHF.

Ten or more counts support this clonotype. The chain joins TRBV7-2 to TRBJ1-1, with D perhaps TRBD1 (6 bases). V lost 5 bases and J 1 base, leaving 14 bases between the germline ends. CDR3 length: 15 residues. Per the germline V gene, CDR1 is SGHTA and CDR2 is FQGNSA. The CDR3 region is CASSGPGTTNTEAFF. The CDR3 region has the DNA TGTGCCAGCAGCGGACCCGGGACAACGAACACTGAAGCTTTCTTT. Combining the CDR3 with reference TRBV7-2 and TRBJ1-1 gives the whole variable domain GAGVSQSPSNKVTEKGKDVELRCDPISGHTALYWYRQSLGQGLEFLIYFQGNSAPDKSGLPSDRFSAERTGGSVSTLTIQRTQQEDSAVYLCASSGPGTTNTEAFFGQGTRLTVV.

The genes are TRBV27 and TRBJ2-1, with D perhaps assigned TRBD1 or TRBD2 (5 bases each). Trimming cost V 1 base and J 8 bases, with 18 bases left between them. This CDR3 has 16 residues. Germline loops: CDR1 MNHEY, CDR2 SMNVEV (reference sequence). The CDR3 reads CASSLYGTLGWDEQFF. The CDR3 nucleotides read TGTGCCAGCAGTTTATACGGGACCCTAGGGTGGGATGAGCAGTTCTTC.

CDR3 DNA sequence: TGCAGTGCTGGCCCAGGACAGGGTGACTATGGCTACACCTTC. Its protein is CSAGPGQGDYGYTF. The chain combines TRBV20-1 with TRBJ1-2; 8 positions agree with TRBD1. Germline V CDR1 and CDR2: DFQATT, SNEGSKA (reference sequence). J was trimmed by 3 bases and V by 5 bases; bases with no gene match: 8. This CDR3 comprises 14 residues.

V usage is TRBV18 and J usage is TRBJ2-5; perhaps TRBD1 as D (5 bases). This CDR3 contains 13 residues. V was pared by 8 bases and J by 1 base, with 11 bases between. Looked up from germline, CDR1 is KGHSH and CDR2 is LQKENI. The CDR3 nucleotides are TGTGCCAGCACCCAGGGTGGCCAAGAGACCCAGTACTTC. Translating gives CASTQGGQETQYF.